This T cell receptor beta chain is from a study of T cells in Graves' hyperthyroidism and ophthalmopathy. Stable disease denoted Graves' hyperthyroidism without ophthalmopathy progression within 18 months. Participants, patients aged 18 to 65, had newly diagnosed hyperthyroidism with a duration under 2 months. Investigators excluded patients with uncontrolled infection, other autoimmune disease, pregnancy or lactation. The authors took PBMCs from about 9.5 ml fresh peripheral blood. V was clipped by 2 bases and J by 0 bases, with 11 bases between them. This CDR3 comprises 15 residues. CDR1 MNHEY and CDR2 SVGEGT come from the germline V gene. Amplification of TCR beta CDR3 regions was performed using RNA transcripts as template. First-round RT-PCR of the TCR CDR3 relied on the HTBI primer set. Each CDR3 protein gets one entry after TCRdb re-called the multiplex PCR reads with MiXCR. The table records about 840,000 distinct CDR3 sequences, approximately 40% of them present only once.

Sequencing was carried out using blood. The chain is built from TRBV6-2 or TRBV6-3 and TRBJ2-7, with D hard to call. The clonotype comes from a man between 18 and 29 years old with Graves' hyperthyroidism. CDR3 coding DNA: TGTGCCAGCAGTTACGGGCGCAGGAGCTCCTACGAGCAGTACTTC. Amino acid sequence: CASSYGRRSSYEQYF.